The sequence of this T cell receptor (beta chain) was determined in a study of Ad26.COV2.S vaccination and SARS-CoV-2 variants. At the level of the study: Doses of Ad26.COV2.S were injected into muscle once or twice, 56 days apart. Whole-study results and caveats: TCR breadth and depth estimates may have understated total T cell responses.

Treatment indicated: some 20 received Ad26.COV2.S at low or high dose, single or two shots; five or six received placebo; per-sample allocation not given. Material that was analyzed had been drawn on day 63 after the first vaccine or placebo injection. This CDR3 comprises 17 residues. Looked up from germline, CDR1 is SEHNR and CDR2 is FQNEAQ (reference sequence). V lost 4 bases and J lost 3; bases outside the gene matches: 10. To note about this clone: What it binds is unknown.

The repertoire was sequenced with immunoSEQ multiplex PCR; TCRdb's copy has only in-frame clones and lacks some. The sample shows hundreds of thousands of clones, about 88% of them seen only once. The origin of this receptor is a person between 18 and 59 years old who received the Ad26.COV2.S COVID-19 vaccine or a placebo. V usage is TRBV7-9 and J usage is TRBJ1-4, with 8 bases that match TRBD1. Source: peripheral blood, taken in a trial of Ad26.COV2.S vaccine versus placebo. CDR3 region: CASSSPPPGQANEKLFF. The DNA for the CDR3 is TGTGCCAGCAGCTCACCACCACCGGGACAGGCTAATGAAAAACTGTTTTTT.